This TCR beta chain was captured in a study of tumor-infiltrating lymphocytes in primary liver carcinoma (dated by TCRdb to 2016 to 2017). Turning to the overall study: Between November 2015 and early 2016, five patients in China with histopathologically diagnosed primary liver carcinoma had their tumors surgically resected. Hepatocellular carcinoma (four) or combined HCC and intrahepatic cholangiocarcinoma (one) was present in the five patients, who were three men and two women aged 30 to 69 years. Tumors of the five patients were stage T1-T3 N0M0 with maximum diameters of roughly 4.2 to 11 cm. Roughly 3.5 to 8 million productive TCRbeta reads were obtained per sample, and no significant difference in read depth was found between tissue types. For each liver tumor, the study sampled five regions along with adjacent normal tissue and blood, and applied TCRbeta repertoire sequencing, expression microarrays and whole-exome sequencing. A total of roughly 35 specimens from 5 patients underwent TCRbeta repertoire sequencing, comprising 25 tumor regions, 5 adjacent noncancerous liver tissues and 5 peripheral blood samples. Repertoires from technical replicates were highly reproducible, with mean shared-clone rates about 0.9 and correlation coefficients above 0.98. Overall study results and their limits: With just 4 to 6 patients in the study, the authors point out that the findings should be validated in a larger study. The top 250 clones accounted for a significantly greater share of the repertoire in tumors than in blood (p = 0.039). Bulk unsorted samples precluded comparing CD4+ and CD8+ T cell repertoires. Only the TCR beta chain was sequenced, which likely underestimates true repertoire diversity because unpaired alpha chains were not captured. Consistent with antigen-driven expansion, pairs of tumor regions showed higher repertoire overlap (mean roughly 36%) than either tumor-adjacent pairs (around 17%) or tumor-blood pairs (approximately 15%).

RNA from unsorted whole blood was extracted with TRIzol reagent, and germline DNA was obtained with the DNeasy Blood & Tissue kit. Patients had chronic HBV infection and were treatment-naive at sampling. Approximately 3.8 milliliters of peripheral blood were collected into K2EDTA tubes before surgery. The sample holds a few counts of this clonotype. Its recognized antigen is unknown. Per-base quality was not reported, and no clone a single base away is much larger than it. Using a constant-region primer and ProtoScript II reverse transcriptase, TCRbeta-specific cDNA was reverse-transcribed from around 520 ng total RNA. The TCRbeta libraries were prepared through three rounds of nested multiplex PCR following a slightly modified ARM-PCR procedure. Each of the first two PCR rounds ran for roughly 9 cycles and used multiplex TRBV1-TRBV30 forward primers together with a Cbeta reverse primer. Sample barcodes and Illumina adapters were attached in a final 25-cycle PCR using Deep VentR polymerase. Before sequencing, amplicons of 200-500 bp were gel-purified using a QIAquick gel extraction kit. An Illumina HiSeq 2500 was used to sequence the TCRbeta amplicons with 250-bp paired-end reads. In the paper's pipeline: To recover full CDR3 sequences, reads were quality-trimmed using Trimmomatic v0.33 and paired reads were then merged using FLASH v1.2.11. V, D and J germline segments were assigned to the rearranged TCRbeta sequences using MiGEC v1.2.1b. Clonotype statistics, along with Shannon-Wiener diversity indices, were calculated using VDJtools v1.0.0. To cut down on sampling bias, every analysis after diversity analysis relied on just the 250 most abundant clonotypes from each sample. TCRdb ran its own pipeline on the public reads, namely fastp trimming at Q25 and MiXCR clone calling, and kept in-frame beta chains. Identical CDR3 proteins give one entry, which carries the most common genes and DNA. Here the V and J calls rest on TCRdb's processing, not on the authors' analysis. For this sample the table gives about 300,000 distinct CDR3 sequences, of which around three fifths were detected only once. Clones ranked in the top ten supply 9% of the sample.

The junction carries 8 bases between V and J, which are trimmed by 2 bases and 0 bases respectively. CDR1 and CDR2 were assigned from the germline V gene as SGHRS and YFSETQ. The CDR3 runs 14 amino acids, cysteine and phenylalanine included. Here the CDR3 DNA is all that survives: 42 bases in frame from base 1. This receptor was taken from a man aged 35 to 55 with primary liver carcinoma and hepatitis B virus infection. This receptor chain uses TRBV5-1 and TRBJ2-5; the D gene remains uncertain. Sequenced: peripheral blood. CDR3 sequence: CASSLSSNQETQYF. The sequenced DNA: TGCGCCAGCAGCTTATCAAGCAACCAAGAGACCCAGTACTTC. Outside the CDR3, residues come from the reference TRBV5-1 and TRBJ2-5 proteins, so the full variable domain is: KAGVTQTPRYLIKTRGQQVTLSCSPISGHRSVSWYQQTPGQGLQFLFEYFSETQRNKGNFPGRFSGRQFSNSRSEMNVSTLELGDSALYLCASSLSSNQETQYFGPGTRLLVL.